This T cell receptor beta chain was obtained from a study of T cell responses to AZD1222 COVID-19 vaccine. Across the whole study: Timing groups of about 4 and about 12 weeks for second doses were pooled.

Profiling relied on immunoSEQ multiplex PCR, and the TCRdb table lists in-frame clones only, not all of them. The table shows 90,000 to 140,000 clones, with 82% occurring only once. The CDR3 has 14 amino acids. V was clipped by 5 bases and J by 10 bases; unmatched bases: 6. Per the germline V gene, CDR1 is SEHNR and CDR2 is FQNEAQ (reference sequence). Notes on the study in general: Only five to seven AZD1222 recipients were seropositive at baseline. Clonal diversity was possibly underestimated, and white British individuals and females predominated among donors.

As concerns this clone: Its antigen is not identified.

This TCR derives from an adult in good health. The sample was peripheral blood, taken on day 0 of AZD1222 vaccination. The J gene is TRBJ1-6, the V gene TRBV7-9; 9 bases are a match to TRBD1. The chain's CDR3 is CASSAGQGISPLHF. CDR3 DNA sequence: TGTGCCAGCAGCGCGGGACAGGGAATATCACCCCTCCACTTT.